The clone carrying this T cell receptor (beta chain) has more than one count but fewer than ten. Antigen unknown. This specimen belongs to a study of T cells in Graves' hyperthyroidism and ophthalmopathy. Findings and limits, study-wide: Ophthalmopathy was separated from stable hyperthyroidism by a 13 V-J model.

From RNA transcripts, TCR beta CDR3 regions were amplified. The HTBI primer set drove a first-round RT-PCR of the TCR CDR3. TCRdb recomputed calls from the multiplex PCR reads with MiXCR, one row per CDR3 protein. The table lists about 250,000 distinct CDR3 sequences, 20% to 25% of them singletons. J gave up 9 bases and V 6 bases, and 17 bases lay outside the gene matches. Per germline, CDR1 MDHEN and CDR2 SYDVKM. The CDR3 extends over 18 amino acids. This TCR came from a man aged 25 to 45 with Graves' ophthalmopathy. The specimen sequenced was blood. J is TRBJ1-6 and V is TRBV28; 10 nucleotides agree with TRBD1. CDR3 loop: CASSPMTGGASFGSPLHF. The CDR3 DNA is TGTGCCAGCAGCCCGATGACAGGGGGCGCCTCTTTCGGTTCACCCCTCCACTTT.